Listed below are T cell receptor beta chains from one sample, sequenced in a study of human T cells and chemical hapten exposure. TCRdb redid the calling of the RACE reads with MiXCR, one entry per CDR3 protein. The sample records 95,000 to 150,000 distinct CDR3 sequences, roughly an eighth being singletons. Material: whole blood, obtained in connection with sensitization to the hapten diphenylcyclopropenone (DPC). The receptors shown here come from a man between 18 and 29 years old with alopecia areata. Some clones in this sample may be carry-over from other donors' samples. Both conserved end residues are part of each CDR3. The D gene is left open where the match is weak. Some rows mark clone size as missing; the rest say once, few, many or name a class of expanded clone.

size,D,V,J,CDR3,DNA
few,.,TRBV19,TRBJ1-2,CASSIKTSSWLDQTTLNYGYTF,TGTGCCAGTAGTATTAAGACCAGCTCATGGCTAGACCAAACGACACTCAATTATGGCTACACCTTC
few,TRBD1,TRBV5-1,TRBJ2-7,CASSIGTVEQYF,TGCGCCAGCAGCATAGGGACAGTCGAGCAGTACTTC
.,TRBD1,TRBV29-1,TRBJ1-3,CSARTGGIGNTIYF,TGCAGCGCTCGGACAGGGGGTATTGGAAACACCATATATTTT
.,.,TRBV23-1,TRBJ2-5,CASSQQGVSIQETQYF,TGCGCCAGCAGTCAACAAGGTGTGTCCATCCAAGAGACCCAGTACTTC
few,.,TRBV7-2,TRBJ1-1,CASSLRRYTGDTEAFF,TGTGCCAGCAGCCTCAGGCGGTATACTGGCGACACTGAAGCTTTCTTT
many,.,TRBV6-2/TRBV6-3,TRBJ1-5,CASWGPRAAGGNQPQHF,TGTGCCAGCTGGGGGCCGCGGGCAGCTGGTGGCAATCAGCCCCAGCATTTT
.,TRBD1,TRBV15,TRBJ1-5,CAASTDRAGQPQHF,TGTGCCGCCAGCACGGACAGGGCCGGTCAGCCCCAGCATTTT
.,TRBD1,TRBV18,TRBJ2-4,CASSPNGQGANIQYF,TGTGCCAGCTCACCCAACGGGCAGGGGGCAAACATTCAGTACTTC
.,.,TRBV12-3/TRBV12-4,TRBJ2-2,CASSLIRRNTGELFF,TGTGCCAGCAGTTTGATACGCAGAAACACTGGGGAGCTGTTTTTT
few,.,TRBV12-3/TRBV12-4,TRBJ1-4,CASSSRGDPPNEKLFF,TGTGCCAGCAGTTCACGTGGGGACCCGCCTAATGAAAAACTGTTTTTT
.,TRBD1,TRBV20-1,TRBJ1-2,CSASSGGAGYTF,TGCAGTGCTAGTTCAGGGGGCGCGGGCTACACCTTC
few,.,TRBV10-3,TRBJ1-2,CAITPQRTGPNGYTF,TGTGCCATCACACCCCAGAGAACAGGCCCCAATGGCTACACCTTC
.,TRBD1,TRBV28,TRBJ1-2,CASSLFGQDNYGYTF,TGTGCCAGCAGTTTATTCGGACAGGACAACTATGGCTACACCTTC
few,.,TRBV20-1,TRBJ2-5,CSAVGPSQIQETQYF,TGCAGTGCTGTTGGGCCCTCTCAGATCCAAGAGACCCAGTACTTC
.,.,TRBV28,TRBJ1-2,CASSGSEFSYGYTF,TGTGCCAGCAGTGGCTCAGAGTTTTCCTATGGCTACACCTTC
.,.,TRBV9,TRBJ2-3,CASSALKEDRDTQYF,TGTGCCAGCAGCGCTCTGAAGGAGGACAGAGATACGCAGTATTTT
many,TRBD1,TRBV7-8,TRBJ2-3,CASSLYRGEGTDTQYF,TGTGCCAGCAGCCTGTACAGGGGAGAGGGCACAGATACGCAGTATTTT
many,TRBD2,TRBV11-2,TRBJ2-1,CASSLVSSAGGAYNEQFF,TGTGCCAGCAGCTTAGTATCCTCGGCCGGGGGGGCCTACAATGAGCAGTTCTTC
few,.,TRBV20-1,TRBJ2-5,CSDRDHVLETQYF,TGCAGTGACAGGGACCACGTTCTGGAGACCCAGTACTTC
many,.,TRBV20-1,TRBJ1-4,CSARGGPNEKLFF,TGCAGTGCTAGAGGGGGCCCTAATGAAAAACTGTTTTTT
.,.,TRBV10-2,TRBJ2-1,CASTAQGHNEQFF,TGCGCCAGCACCGCGCAGGGCCACAATGAGCAGTTCTTC
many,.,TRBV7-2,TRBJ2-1,CASSLSRNEQFF,TGTGCCAGCAGCTTATCGAGGAATGAGCAGTTCTTC
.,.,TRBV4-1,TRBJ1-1,CASSPTAMNTEAFF,TGCGCCAGCAGCCCGACAGCTATGAACACTGAAGCTTTCTTT
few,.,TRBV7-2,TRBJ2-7,CASSWPGSAYEQYF,TGTGCCAGCAGCTGGCCCGGGAGCGCCTACGAGCAGTACTTC
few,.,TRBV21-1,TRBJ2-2,CASRKTGELFF,TGTGCCAGCAGGAAAACCGGGGAGCTGTTTTTT
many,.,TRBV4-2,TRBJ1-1,CASSQPGRGLGTEAFF,TGTGCCAGCAGCCAACCCGGGCGGGGGTTGGGCACTGAAGCTTTCTTT
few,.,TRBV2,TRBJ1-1,CASSGANTEAFF,TGTGCCAGCTCCGGGGCCAACACTGAAGCTTTCTTT
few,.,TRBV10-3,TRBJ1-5,CAISEPGSNQPQHF,TGTGCCATCAGTGAACCGGGGTCCAATCAGCCCCAGCATTTT
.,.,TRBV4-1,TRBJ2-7,CASSQEEGDRNEQYF,TGCGCCAGCAGCCAAGAAGAGGGGGATAGGAACGAGCAGTACTTC
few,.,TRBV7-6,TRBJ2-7,CASSLDLYSGQYF,TGTGCCAGCAGCTTAGATCTTTACAGCGGGCAGTACTTC
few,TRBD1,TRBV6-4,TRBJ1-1,CASSAGTGVNTEAFF,TGTGCCAGCAGCGCCGGGACAGGAGTTAACACTGAAGCTTTCTTT
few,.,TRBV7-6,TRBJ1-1,CASRGSGDRQAFF,TGTGCCAGCAGGGGAAGCGGCGACAGGCAAGCTTTCTTT
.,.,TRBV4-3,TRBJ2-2,CASSQDLGDGYTGELFF,TGCGCCAGCAGCCAAGACTTAGGGGACGGTTACACCGGGGAGCTGTTTTTT
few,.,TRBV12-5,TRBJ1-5,CASGLVRDQPQHF,TGTGCTAGTGGTTTGGTACGGGATCAGCCCCAGCATTTT
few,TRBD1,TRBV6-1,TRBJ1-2,CASGQGARDYGYTF,TGTGCCAGCGGGCAGGGGGCGCGGGACTATGGCTACACCTTC
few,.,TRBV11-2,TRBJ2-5,CASSLGHFQETQYF,TGTGCCAGCAGCTTGGGACATTTCCAAGAGACCCAGTACTTC
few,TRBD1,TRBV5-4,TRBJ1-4,CASSIGQGFGEKLFF,TGTGCCAGCAGCATCGGACAGGGTTTCGGCGAAAAACTGTTTTTT
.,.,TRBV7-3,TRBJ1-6,CASSPGQLNSPLHF,TGTGCCAGCAGCCCCGGACAGCTTAATTCACCCCTCCACTTT
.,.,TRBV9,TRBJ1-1,CASSGRAGARFDTEAFF,TGTGCCAGCAGCGGTAGAGCAGGGGCCCGGTTCGACACTGAAGCTTTCTTT